A selection of T cell receptor beta chains follows, all from one sample in a study of blood T cell repertoires in COVID-19. Profiling relied on immunoSEQ multiplex PCR, and the TCRdb table lists in-frame clones only, not all of them. The sample contains roughly 300,000 clones, around 87% of which appear only once. Input material: PBMCs or T cells enriched from blood (not recorded which). These receptors originate from a woman between 25 and 40 years old who had recovered from COVID-19. Both conserved end residues are part of each CDR3. D genes are given only for firm matches. Rows may omit the clone size; those that give it use once, few, many or a size class.

v_call	cdr3_length	clone_size	d_call	j_call	cdr3_nt	cdr3_aa
TRBV3-1/TRBV3-2	15	NA	NA	TRBJ1-3	TGTGCCAGCAGCCAAGGTGGACTCTGGAGAAACACCATATATTTT	CASSQGGLWRNTIYF
TRBV28	16	NA	NA	TRBJ1-1	TGTGCCAGCAGTTTGTTCCCTCTTTCCCGGAACACTGAAGCTTTCTTT	CASSLFPLSRNTEAFF
TRBV5-6	17	NA	NA	TRBJ2-3	TGTGCCAGCAGCTTCCCAGGAGGCTTCTTCGGCACAGATACGCAGTATTTT	CASSFPGGFFGTDTQYF
TRBV21-1	15	NA	NA	TRBJ1-3	TGTGCCAGCAGCAAAGTTCGGGGGTTGAGAAACACCATATATTTT	CASSKVRGLRNTIYF
TRBV4-3	16	few	TRBD1	TRBJ2-7	TGCGCCAGCAGCCATGCACCGGGACAGGGGGAGGGCGAGCAGTACTTC	CASSHAPGQGEGEQYF
TRBV29-1	13	NA	NA	TRBJ1-1	TGCAGCGTTGAGGAGACAGGTGGGACTGAAGCTTTCTTT	CSVEETGGTEAFF
TRBV30	12	NA	NA	TRBJ2-7	TGTGCCTGGAGTGTGAGTCTTTACGAGCAGTACTTC	CAWSVSLYEQYF
TRBV19	15	once	TRBD1	TRBJ1-6	TGTGCCAGTAGTATTTTAACAGGGGATAATTCACCCCTCCACTTT	CASSILTGDNSPLHF
TRBV2	15	NA	TRBD1	TRBJ1-2	TGTGCCAGCAGAGCTAACGGAGGGGGCGCTGCTGGCTACACCTTC	CASRANGGGAAGYTF
TRBV12-3/TRBV12-4	12	NA	NA	TRBJ1-1	TGTGCCAGCGGGAGACTGAACACTGAAGCTTTCTTT	CASGRLNTEAFF
TRBV18	15	NA	NA	TRBJ1-4	TGTGCCAGCTCACCCATGACAGCGACTAATGAAAAACTGTTTTTT	CASSPMTATNEKLFF
TRBV3-1/TRBV3-2	13	NA	NA	TRBJ1-3	TGTGCCAGCAGCTACGACAGGGGAAACACCATATATTTT	CASSYDRGNTIYF
TRBV5-4	15	NA	TRBD1	TRBJ1-2	TGTGCCAGCAGCACTCCGGGACAGGGAAGCCATGGCTACACCTTC	CASSTPGQGSHGYTF
TRBV6-1	16	NA	NA	TRBJ1-2	TGTGCCAGCAGTGAAGTCAGGGTGGGGATTTACTATGGCTACACCTTC	CASSEVRVGIYYGYTF
TRBV3-1/TRBV3-2	14	few	NA	TRBJ1-1	TGTGCCAGCAGCCAAGCAGGGCTGAACACTGAAGCTTTCTTT	CASSQAGLNTEAFF
TRBV5-1	15	NA	NA	TRBJ2-2	TGCGCCAGCAGCTTGGCGCCCACAGGAGGGGAGGAGCTGTTTTTT	CASSLAPTGGEELFF
TRBV15	14	NA	NA	TRBJ2-7	TGTGCCACCAGCAGAGATAACAGGGCCGACGAGCAGTACTTC	CATSRDNRADEQYF
TRBV5-1	16	NA	TRBD2	TRBJ2-5	TGCGCCAGCACCCGTGGGACTAGCGGGGGGCAAGAGACCCAGTACTTC	CASTRGTSGGQETQYF
TRBV5-6	11	NA	NA	TRBJ2-7	TGTGCCAGCAGCTTCGGCTACGAGCAGTACTTC	CASSFGYEQYF
TRBV19	13	NA	NA	TRBJ1-4	TGTGCCAGTAGTAGACAGATTAATGAAAAACTGTTTTTT	CASSRQINEKLFF
TRBV5-8	16	NA	NA	TRBJ1-4	TGTGCCAGCAGCTTGGGGGACACCGCAACTAATGAAAAACTGTTTTTT	CASSLGDTATNEKLFF
TRBV5-1	14	few	TRBD1	TRBJ2-3	TGCGCCAGCGGACAGGGTATGCACACAGATACGCAGTATTTT	CASGQGMHTDTQYF
TRBV5-8	12	few	NA	TRBJ1-2	TGTGCCAGCAGCTTGTGGAGAGACCGCTACACCTTC	CASSLWRDRYTF
TRBV19	17	once	NA	TRBJ1-5	TGTGCCAGTAGTCCACTCTACTCTCAGGGTGGCAATCAGCCCCAGCATTTT	CASSPLYSQGGNQPQHF
TRBV27	14	once	NA	TRBJ1-3	TGTGCCAGCAGTTCCTTAGTCTCTGGAAACACCATATATTTT	CASSSLVSGNTIYF
TRBV10-1	14	NA	TRBD2	TRBJ2-2	TGCGCCAGCAGTTTAGCGGGGATCACCGGGGAGCTGTTTTTT	CASSLAGITGELFF
TRBV7-9	12	NA	NA	TRBJ2-7	TGTGCCAGCAGCTTACAGGGTTACGAGCAGTACTTC	CASSLQGYEQYF
TRBV5-6	15	NA	TRBD1	TRBJ2-7	TGTGCCAGCAGCCCTACCCTACAGGGGGCCTACGAGCAGTACTTC	CASSPTLQGAYEQYF
TRBV19	14	NA	NA	TRBJ2-7	TGTGCCAGTAGCGACCGGGGAGGTTCCTACGAGCAGTACTTC	CASSDRGGSYEQYF
TRBV27	13	NA	NA	TRBJ1-1	TGTGCCAGCAGTTCTACAGCCAACACTGAAGCTTTCTTT	CASSSTANTEAFF
TRBV6-4	15	NA	NA	TRBJ2-1	TGTGCCAGCAGTCGTGAACGGGACTCTCACAATGAGCAGTTCTTC	CASSRERDSHNEQFF
TRBV27	14	NA	TRBD1	TRBJ2-3	TGTGCCAGCAGACGGGACAGGGGGCCAGATACGCAGTATTTT	CASRRDRGPDTQYF
TRBV4-2	17	NA	NA	TRBJ2-3	TGTGCCAGCAGCCAAGGGCCCCGGGCGGGCCGTCAGGATACGCAGTATTTT	CASSQGPRAGRQDTQYF
TRBV6-5	15	NA	NA	TRBJ2-6	TGTGCCAGCAGAGGGGTTAGCTCTGGGGCCAACGTCCTGACTTTC	CASRGVSSGANVLTF
TRBV5-4	13	once	NA	TRBJ2-2	TGTGCCAGCAGCTCGACTTACACCGGGGAGCTGTTTTTT	CASSSTYTGELFF
TRBV7-7	19	few	TRBD2	TRBJ2-3	TGTGCTAGCAGCTTAGGGTGGCCCCTACTAGCGGGGTACACAGATACGCAGTATTTT	CASSLGWPLLAGYTDTQYF
TRBV6-1	16	NA	NA	TRBJ1-3	TGTGCCAGCAGTGAACTGTACTTCTTCTCTGGAAACACCATATATTTT	CASSELYFFSGNTIYF
TRBV7-9	15	once	TRBD1	TRBJ1-1	TGTGCCAGCAGCTCCTGGACAGGGGTGAACACTGAAGCTTTCTTT	CASSSWTGVNTEAFF
TRBV18	19	once	NA	TRBJ1-1	TGTGCCAGCTCACCAAAGCCCCGGGGGGTGAGCGGGGGGAACACTGAAGCTTTCTTT	CASSPKPRGVSGGNTEAFF
TRBV29-1	13	NA	TRBD1	TRBJ1-5	TGCAGCGTGGGACAGGACCCTAATCAGCCCCAGCATTTT	CSVGQDPNQPQHF
TRBV7-9	16	NA	TRBD2	TRBJ2-3	TGTGCCAGCAGCTCCACAGAATACGGGGGGGGTGATACGCAGTATTTT	CASSSTEYGGGDTQYF
TRBV16	14	NA	NA	TRBJ1-5	TGTGCCAGCAGCCAAGGGGGGGGGAATCAGCCCCAGCATTTT	CASSQGGGNQPQHF
TRBV6-5	12	NA	NA	TRBJ1-1	TGTGCCAGCAGCGTACGGGGGACTGAAGCTTTCTTT	CASSVRGTEAFF
TRBV6-6	13	once	NA	TRBJ1-5	TGTGCCAGCACCACGGGGGGGGTTCAGCCCCAGCATTTT	CASTTGGVQPQHF
TRBV7-3	15	once	TRBD1	TRBJ2-3	TGTGCCAGCAGCTTGGGGACAGGGCCAACAGATACGCAGTATTTT	CASSLGTGPTDTQYF
TRBV7-2	14	NA	TRBD1	TRBJ1-2	TGTGCCAGCAGTCAAACAGGGGCGTTCTATGGCTACACCTTC	CASSQTGAFYGYTF
TRBV11-2	15	once	TRBD1	TRBJ1-4	TGTGCCAGCAGCCTACGGACAGGGGGCGGGGAAAAACTGTTTTTT	CASSLRTGGGEKLFF
TRBV12-5	17	NA	TRBD1	TRBJ1-2	TGTGCTAGTGGTTTGGTCGCACCCATGGACAGGGCCTATGGCTACACCTTC	CASGLVAPMDRAYGYTF
TRBV19	15	NA	NA	TRBJ1-1	TGTGCCAGTAGTATTACAGGGCGTCGAGGCACTGAAGCTTTCTTT	CASSITGRRGTEAFF
TRBV2	15	NA	TRBD1	TRBJ1-5	TGTGCCAGCAGGCCAGACAGGGTGGAGACTCAGCCCCAGCATTTT	CASRPDRVETQPQHF
TRBV10-3	15	NA	NA	TRBJ1-1	TGTGCCATCAGTGACCCCGGGACACAGAACACTGAAGCTTTCTTT	CAISDPGTQNTEAFF
TRBV18	15	NA	NA	TRBJ1-1	TGTGCCAGCTCACCACAAGCAGGGGTTGACACTGAAGCTTTCTTT	CASSPQAGVDTEAFF
TRBV19	14	NA	TRBD1	TRBJ1-1	TGTGCCAGTTGGGACAGGGGCTCGAACACTGAAGCTTTCTTT	CASWDRGSNTEAFF
TRBV19	16	NA	TRBD1	TRBJ2-7	TGTGCCAGTAGTTCGATTCCGGGACAGGGACACTACGAGCAGTACTTC	CASSSIPGQGHYEQYF
TRBV27	14	NA	TRBD1	TRBJ1-6	TGTGCCAGCAGTTGGGGACAGGGGAAGGCACCCCTCCACTTT	CASSWGQGKAPLHF
TRBV30	17	NA	TRBD1	TRBJ2-2	TGTGCCTGGAGTCCGAGCGGCCAGGGGGCTGCCACCGGGGAGCTGTTTTTT	CAWSPSGQGAATGELFF
TRBV29-1	13	NA	TRBD1	TRBJ1-4	TGCAGCGTTGAAAAGGGGGCGGGTGAAAAACTGTTTTTT	CSVEKGAGEKLFF